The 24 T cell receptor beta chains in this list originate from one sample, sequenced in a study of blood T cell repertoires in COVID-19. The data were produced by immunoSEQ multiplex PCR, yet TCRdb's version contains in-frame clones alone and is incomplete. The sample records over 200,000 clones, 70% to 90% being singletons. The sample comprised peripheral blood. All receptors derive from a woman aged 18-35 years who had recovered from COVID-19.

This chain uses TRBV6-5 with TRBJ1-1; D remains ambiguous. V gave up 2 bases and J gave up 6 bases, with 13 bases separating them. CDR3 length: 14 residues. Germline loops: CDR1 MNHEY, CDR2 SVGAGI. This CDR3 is CASSYVFGSAEAFF. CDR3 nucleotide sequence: TGTGCCAGCAGTTACGTGTTCGGGTCAGCTGAAGCTTTCTTT.

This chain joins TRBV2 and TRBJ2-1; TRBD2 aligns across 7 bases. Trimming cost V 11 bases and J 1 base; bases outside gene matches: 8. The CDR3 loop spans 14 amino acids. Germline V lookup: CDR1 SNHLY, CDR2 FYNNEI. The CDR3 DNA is TGTGCCGGGAATAGCGGGCTGTCCTACAATGAGCAGTTCTTC. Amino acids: CAGNSGLSYNEQFF.

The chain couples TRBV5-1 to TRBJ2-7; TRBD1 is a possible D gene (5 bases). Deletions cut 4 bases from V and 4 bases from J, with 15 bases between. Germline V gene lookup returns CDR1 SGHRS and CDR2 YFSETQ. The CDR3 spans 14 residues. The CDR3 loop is CASSGQGSRYEQYF. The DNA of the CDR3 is TGCGCCAGCAGCGGGCAGGGATCCCGATACGAGCAGTACTTC.

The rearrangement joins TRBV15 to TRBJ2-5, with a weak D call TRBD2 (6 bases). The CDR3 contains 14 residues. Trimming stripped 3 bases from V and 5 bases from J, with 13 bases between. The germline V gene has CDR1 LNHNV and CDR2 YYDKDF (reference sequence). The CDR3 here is CATSSRRGGETQYF. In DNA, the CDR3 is TGTGCCACCAGCAGTAGGAGGGGCGGCGAGACCCAGTACTTC.

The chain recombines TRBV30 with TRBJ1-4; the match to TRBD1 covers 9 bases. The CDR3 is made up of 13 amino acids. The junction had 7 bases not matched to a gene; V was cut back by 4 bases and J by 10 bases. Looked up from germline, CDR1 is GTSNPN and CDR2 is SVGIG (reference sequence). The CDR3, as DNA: TGTGCCTGGACCCCGGGACAGGGCGGAAAACTGTTTTTT. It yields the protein CAWTPGQGGKLFF. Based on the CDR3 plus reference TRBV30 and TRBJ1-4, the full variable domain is SQTIHQWPATLVQPVGSPLSLECTVEGTSNPNLYWYRQAAGRGLQLLFYSVGIGQISSEVPQNLSASRPQDRQFILSSKKLLLSDSGFYLCAWTPGQGGKLFFGSGTQLSVL.

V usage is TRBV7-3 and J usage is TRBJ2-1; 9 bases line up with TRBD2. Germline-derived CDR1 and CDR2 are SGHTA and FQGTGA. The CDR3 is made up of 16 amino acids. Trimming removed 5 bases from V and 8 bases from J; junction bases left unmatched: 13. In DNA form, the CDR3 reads TGTGCCAGCAGCCCATCGGCGGGAGGGCCTTGGTATGAGCAGTTCTTC. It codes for CASSPSAGGPWYEQFF.

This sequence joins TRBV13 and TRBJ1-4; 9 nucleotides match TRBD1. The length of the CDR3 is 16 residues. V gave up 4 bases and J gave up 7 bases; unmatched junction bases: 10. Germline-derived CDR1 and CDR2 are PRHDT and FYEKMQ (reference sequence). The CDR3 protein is CASSSTWTGEVEKLFF. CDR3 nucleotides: TGTGCCAGCAGCTCGACCTGGACAGGGGAGGTTGAAAAACTGTTTTTT.

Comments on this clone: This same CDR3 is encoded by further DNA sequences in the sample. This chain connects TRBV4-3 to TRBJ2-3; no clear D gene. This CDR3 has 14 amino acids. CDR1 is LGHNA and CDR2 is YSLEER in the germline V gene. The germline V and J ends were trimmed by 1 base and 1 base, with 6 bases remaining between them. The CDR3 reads CASSQVSGTDTQYF. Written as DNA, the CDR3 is TGCGCCAGCAGCCAAGTAAGCGGCACAGATACGCAGTATTTT.

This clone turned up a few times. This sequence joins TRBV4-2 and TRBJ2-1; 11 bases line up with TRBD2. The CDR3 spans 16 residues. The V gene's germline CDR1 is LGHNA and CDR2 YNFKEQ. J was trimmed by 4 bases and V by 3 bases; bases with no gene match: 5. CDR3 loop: CASSHLAGGVYNEQFF. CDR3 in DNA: TGTGCCAGCAGCCATTTAGCGGGAGGGGTTTACAATGAGCAGTTCTTC.

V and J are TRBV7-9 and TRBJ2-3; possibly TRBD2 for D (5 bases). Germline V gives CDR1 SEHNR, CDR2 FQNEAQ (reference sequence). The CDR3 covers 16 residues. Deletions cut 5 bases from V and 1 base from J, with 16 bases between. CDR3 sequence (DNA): TGTGCCAGCAGCCCACGGACTCAAAAAGGCACAGATACGCAGTATTTT. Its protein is CASSPRTQKGTDTQYF.

The CDR3 DNA reads TGTGCCTGGAGCCTTTCGGGTCACATCTCCTATAATTCACCCCTCCACTTT. Translating it yields CAWSLSGHISYNSPLHF. The genes are TRBV30 and TRBJ1-6; D not resolved. CDR3 length equals 17 residues. Germline CDR1 is GTSNPN and CDR2 is SVGIG (reference sequence). Deletions cut 3 bases from V and 0 bases from J, with 15 bases between.

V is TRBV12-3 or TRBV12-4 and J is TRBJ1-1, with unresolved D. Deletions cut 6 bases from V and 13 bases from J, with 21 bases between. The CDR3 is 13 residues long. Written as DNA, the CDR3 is TGTGCCAGCAGACAGACCCCGGCTCTCTTCGGTTTCTTT. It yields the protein CASRQTPALFGFF.

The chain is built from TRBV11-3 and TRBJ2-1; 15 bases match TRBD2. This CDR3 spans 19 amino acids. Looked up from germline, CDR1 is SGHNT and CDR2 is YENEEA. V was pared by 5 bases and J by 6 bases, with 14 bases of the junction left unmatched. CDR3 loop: CASSTIRTSGRAVSNEQFF. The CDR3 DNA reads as TGTGCCAGCAGCACCATTAGGACTAGCGGGAGGGCCGTAAGCAATGAGCAGTTCTTC.

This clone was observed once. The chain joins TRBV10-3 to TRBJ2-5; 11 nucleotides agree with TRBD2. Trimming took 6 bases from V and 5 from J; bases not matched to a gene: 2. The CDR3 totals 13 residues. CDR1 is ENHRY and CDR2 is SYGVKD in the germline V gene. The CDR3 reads CAISLAGGETQYF. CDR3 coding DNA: TGTGCCATCAGCTTAGCGGGAGGGGAGACCCAGTACTTC.

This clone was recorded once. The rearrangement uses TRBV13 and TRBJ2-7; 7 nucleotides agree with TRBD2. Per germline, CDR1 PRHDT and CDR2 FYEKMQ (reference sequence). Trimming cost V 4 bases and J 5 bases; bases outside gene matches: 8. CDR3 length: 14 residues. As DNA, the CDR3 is TGTGCCAGCAGCTCATGGGAGGGATACAACGAGCAGTACTTC. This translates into CASSSWEGYNEQYF.

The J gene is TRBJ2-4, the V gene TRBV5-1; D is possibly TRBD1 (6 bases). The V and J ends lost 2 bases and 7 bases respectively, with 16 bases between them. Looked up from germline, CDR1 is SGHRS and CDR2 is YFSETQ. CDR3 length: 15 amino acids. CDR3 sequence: CASSLLQGVGNIQYF. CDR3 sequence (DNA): TGCGCCAGCAGCTTACTACAGGGTGTAGGCAACATTCAGTACTTC. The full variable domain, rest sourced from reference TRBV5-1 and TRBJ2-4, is KAGVTQTPRYLIKTRGQQVTLSCSPISGHRSVSWYQQTPGQGLQFLFEYFSETQRNKGNFPGRFSGRQFSNSRSEMNVSTLELGDSALYLCASSLLQGVGNIQYFGAGTRLSVL.

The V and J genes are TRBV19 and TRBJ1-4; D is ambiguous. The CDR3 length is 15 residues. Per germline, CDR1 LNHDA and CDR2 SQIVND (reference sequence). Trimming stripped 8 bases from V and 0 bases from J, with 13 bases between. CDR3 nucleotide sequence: TGTGCCAGTCAATTCGCTGGAGCAACTAATGAAAAACTGTTTTTT. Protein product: CASQFAGATNEKLFF.

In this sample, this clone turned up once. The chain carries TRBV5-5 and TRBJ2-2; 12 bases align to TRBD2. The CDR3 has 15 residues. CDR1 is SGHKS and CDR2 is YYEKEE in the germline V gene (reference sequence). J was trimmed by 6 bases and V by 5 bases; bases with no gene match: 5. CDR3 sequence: CASSPRTSGAGELFF. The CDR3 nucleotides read TGTGCCAGCAGTCCTCGGACTAGCGGGGCCGGGGAGCTGTTTTTT.

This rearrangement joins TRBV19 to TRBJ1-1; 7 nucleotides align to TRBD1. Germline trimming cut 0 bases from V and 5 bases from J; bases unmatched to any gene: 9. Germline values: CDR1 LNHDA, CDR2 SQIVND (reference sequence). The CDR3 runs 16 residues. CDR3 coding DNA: TGTGCCAGTAGTATAGATTGGGGACAGCCGAGGACTGAAGCTTTCTTT. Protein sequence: CASSIDWGQPRTEAFF.

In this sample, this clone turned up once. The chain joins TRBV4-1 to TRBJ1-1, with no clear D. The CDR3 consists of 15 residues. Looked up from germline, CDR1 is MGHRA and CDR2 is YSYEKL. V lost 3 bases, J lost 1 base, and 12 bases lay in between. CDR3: CASSQGRLGNTEAFF. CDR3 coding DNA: TGCGCCAGCAGCCAGGGCCGTTTAGGGAACACTGAAGCTTTCTTT.

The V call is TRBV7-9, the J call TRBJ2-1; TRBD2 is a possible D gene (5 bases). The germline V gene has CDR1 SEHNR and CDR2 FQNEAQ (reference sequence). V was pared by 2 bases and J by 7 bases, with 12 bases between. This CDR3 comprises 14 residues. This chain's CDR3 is CASSLWDSGNEQFF. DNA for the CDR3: TGTGCCAGCAGCTTATGGGATTCGGGAAATGAGCAGTTCTTC.

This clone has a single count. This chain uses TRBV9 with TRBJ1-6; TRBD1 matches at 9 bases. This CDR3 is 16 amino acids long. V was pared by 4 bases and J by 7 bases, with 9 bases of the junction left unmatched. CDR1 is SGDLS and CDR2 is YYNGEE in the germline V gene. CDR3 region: CASSPTGGTLNSPLHF. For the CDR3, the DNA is TGTGCCAGCAGCCCGACAGGGGGGACACTCAATTCACCCCTCCACTTT. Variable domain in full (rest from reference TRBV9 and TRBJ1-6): DSGVTQTPKHLITATGQRVTLRCSPRSGDLSVYWYQQSLDQGLQFLIQYYNGEERAKGNILERFSAQQFPDLHSELNLSSLELGDSALYFCASSPTGGTLNSPLHFGNGTRLTVT.

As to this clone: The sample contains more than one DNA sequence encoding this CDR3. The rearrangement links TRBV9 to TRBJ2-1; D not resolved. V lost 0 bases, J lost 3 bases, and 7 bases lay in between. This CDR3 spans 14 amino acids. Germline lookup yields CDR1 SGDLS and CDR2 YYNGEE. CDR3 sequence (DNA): TGTGCCAGCAGCGTAGAAACGAGCTACAATGAGCAGTTCTTC. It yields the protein CASSVETSYNEQFF.

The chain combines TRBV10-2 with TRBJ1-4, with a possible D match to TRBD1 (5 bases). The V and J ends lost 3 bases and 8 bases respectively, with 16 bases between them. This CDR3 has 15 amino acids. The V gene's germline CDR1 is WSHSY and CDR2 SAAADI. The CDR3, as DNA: TGCGCCAGCAGTGACCCCAGGACCCAGGGAGAAAAACTGTTTTTT. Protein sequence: CASSDPRTQGEKLFF.